This T cell receptor beta chain was observed in a study of CD8 T cells in Susac syndrome. RNA in amounts of roughly 0.5 to 1 ug was reverse transcribed with random hexamers. One entry per CDR3 protein results from TCRdb running MiXCR on the immunoSEQ multiplex PCR reads. The top ten clones hold 0.08% to 0.11% of a sample with about 190,000 distinct CDR3 sequences, over 85% of them seen once. Germline trimming cut 4 bases from V and 7 bases from J; bases unmatched to any gene: 4. The CDR3 contains 12 residues. Germline loops: CDR1 SQVTM, CDR2 ANQGSEA. The chain employs TRBV29-1 and TRBJ1-2; TRBD1 agrees at 9 bases. Source material: CD4+ T cells from PBMCs. The TCR was taken from a human donor in good health. The CDR3 reads CSVGGQGGGYTF. For the CDR3, the DNA is TGCAGCGTTGGGGGACAGGGTGGTGGCTACACCTTC.